The text below deals with one TCR beta chain. The data stem from a study of blood T cell repertoires in COVID-19. At the level of the study: There were acute and convalescent COVID-19 samples, and they came from the United States, Italy and Spain. PBMCs, B-cell-depleted T cells, or T cells were the source of the cDNA or gDNA that made up the material.

This CDR3 has 17 amino acids. Between the trimmed V and J ends, which lost 0 bases and 0 bases, there was a span of 15 bases. The germline CDR1 and CDR2 sequences are SGHNT and YYREEE (reference sequence). Per the authors' pipeline: Cell counts per sample came from amplifying reference gene primers. Measured with immunoSEQ multiplex PCR; TCRdb has only the in-frame clones, and not every one. V and J calls and clone size are as listed in that table; D and trimming were resolved from the DNA. The table records roughly 150,000 clones, about 89% of them present only once. The sequence was obtained from a man in his sixties with acute or convalescent COVID-19. V usage is TRBV5-4 and J usage is TRBJ1-1; a possible D gene is TRBD1 (5 bases). The material sequenced was peripheral blood. Here the CDR3 reads CASSLGGLAGLNTEAFF. CDR3 in DNA: TGTGCCAGCAGCTTGGGGGGACTTGCGGGGTTGAACACTGAAGCTTTCTTT.